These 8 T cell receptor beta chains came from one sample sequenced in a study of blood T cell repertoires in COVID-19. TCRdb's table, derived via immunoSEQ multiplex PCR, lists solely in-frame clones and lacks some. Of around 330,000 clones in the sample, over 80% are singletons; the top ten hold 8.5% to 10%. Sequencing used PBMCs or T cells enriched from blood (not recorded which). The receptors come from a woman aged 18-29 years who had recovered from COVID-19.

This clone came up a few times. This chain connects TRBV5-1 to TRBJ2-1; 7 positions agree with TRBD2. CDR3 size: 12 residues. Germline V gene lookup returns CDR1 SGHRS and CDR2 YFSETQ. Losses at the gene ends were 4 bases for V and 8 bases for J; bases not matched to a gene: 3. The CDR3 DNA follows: TGCGCCAGCAGCGTACGGGGGGATGAGCAGTTCTTC. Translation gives CASSVRGDEQFF.

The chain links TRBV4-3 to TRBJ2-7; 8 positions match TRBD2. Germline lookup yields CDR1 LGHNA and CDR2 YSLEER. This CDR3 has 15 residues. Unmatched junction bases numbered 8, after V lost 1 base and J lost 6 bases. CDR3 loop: CASSQARGLASEQYF. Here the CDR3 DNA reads TGCGCCAGCAGCCAAGCCCGTGGACTAGCCTCCGAGCAGTACTTC.

CDR3 loop: CASSQGDSRSYEQYF. The CDR3 DNA is TGTGCCAGCAGCCAAGGGGACTCCCGATCCTACGAGCAGTACTTC. The chain links TRBV3-1 (or the pseudogene TRBV3-2) to TRBJ2-7; possibly TRBD2 for D (6 bases). The CDR3 is 15 residues long. Trimming left V 1 base short and J 1 base short, with 11 bases between. Germline V CDR1 and CDR2: LGHDT, YNNKEL (reference sequence).

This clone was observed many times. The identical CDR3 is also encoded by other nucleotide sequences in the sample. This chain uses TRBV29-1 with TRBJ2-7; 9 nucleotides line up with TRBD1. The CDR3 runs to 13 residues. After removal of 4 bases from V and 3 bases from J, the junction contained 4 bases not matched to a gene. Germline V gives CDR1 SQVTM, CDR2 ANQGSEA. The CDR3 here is CSVGTGEGYEQYF. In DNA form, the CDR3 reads TGCAGCGTTGGGACAGGGGAAGGCTACGAGCAGTACTTC.

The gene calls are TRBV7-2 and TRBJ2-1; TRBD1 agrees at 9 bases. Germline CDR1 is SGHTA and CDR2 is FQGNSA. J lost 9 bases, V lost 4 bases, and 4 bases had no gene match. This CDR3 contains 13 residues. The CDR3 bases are TGTGCCAGCAGCTCCAACAGGGGGCTTGAGCAGTTCTTC. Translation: CASSSNRGLEQFF.

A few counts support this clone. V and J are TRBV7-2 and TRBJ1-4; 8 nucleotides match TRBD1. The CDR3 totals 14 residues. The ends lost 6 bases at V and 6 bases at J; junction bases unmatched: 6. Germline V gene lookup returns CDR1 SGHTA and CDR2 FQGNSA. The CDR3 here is CASSFQGAHEKLFF. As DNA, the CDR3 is TGTGCCAGCAGTTTTCAGGGGGCTCATGAAAAACTGTTTTTT.

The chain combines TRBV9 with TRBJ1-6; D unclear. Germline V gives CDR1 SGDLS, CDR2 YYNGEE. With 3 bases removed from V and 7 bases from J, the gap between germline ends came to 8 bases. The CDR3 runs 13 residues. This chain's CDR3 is CASSGAQNSPLHF. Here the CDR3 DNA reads TGTGCCAGCAGCGGAGCTCAAAATTCACCCCTCCACTTT.

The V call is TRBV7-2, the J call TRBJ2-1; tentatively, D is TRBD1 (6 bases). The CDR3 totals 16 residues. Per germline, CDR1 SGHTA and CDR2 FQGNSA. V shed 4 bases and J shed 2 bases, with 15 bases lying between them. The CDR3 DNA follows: TGTGCCAGCAGCTCCCTGACAGGCCCTCCCTACAATGAGCAGTTCTTC. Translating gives CASSSLTGPPYNEQFF.